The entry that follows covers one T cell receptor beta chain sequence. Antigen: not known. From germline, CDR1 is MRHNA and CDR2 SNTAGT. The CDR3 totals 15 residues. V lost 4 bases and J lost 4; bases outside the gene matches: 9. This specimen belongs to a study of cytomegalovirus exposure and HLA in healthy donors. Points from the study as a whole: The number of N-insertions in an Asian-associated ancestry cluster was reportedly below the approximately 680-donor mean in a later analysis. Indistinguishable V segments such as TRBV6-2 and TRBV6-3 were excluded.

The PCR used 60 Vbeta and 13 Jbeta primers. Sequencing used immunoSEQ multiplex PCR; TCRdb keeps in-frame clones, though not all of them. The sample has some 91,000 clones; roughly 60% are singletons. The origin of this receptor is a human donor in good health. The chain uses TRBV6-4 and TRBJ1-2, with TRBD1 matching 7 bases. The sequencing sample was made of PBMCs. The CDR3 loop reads CASSVVPGQIYGYTF. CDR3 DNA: TGTGCCAGCAGTGTCGTACCGGGACAGATCTATGGCTACACCTTC.